This T cell receptor beta chain was profiled in a study of response to subunit inactivated influenza vaccine. At least ten counts were recorded for this clonotype. Its cognate antigen is unknown. Each CDR3 protein is one row after TCRdb ran MiXCR on the RT-PCR reads. The data contain approximately 530,000 distinct CDR3 sequences, under 8.5% of them singletons. With 5 bases clipped from V and 4 bases from J, the junction kept 7 bases outside the gene matches. The CDR3 is 16 amino acids. Study results and caveats: The authors put forward the suggestion that each seasonal influenza vaccination may bring in only a limited number of new T cells.

Sequences were derived from PBMCs from blood, sampled roughly 24 months after vaccination. The sequence was obtained from a man in his fifties or sixties who received an inactivated influenza vaccine. The V and J genes are TRBV12-3 or TRBV12-4 and TRBJ2-1, with 11 positions matching TRBD1. The CDR3 here is CASSLSGTGGYNEQFF. Here the CDR3 DNA reads TGTGCCAGCAGTCTTTCTGGGACAGGGGGGTACAATGAGCAGTTCTTC.